This is a list of T cell receptor beta chains from one sample in a study of response to subunit inactivated influenza vaccine. MiXCR, run by TCRdb on the RT-PCR reads, gives a single entry per CDR3 protein. The top ten hold 10% to 13% of the sample, which has around 300,000 distinct CDR3 sequences, about 20% seen once. The source was PBMCs from blood, collected less than 22 months after vaccination. All receptors come from a man aged 50 to 69 who received an inactivated influenza vaccine. CDR3s include the opening cysteine and the closing phenylalanine or tryptophan. A D gene is named only where the DNA matches it firmly. Clone size, where shown, is once, few, many, or a class for clones that have expanded.

abundance	v_gene	d_gene	j_gene	CDR3nt	CDR3aa
NA	TRBV7-2	TRBD2	TRBJ2-7	TGTGCCAGCAGCCACACTAGCGGTTACGAGCAGTACTTC	CASSHTSGYEQYF
NA	TRBV20-1	NA	TRBJ1-5	TGCAGTGCCCCCCGGCGGGGGTTCTTGCCCCAGCATTTT	CSAPRRGFLPQHF
NA	TRBV4-3	NA	TRBJ1-1	TGCGCCAGCAGCCGGGGGGCCCACACTGAAGCTTTCTTT	CASSRGAHTEAFF
many	TRBV28	TRBD2	TRBJ2-2	TGTGCCAGCAGTTTTAGCGGGGGGGCCTCCGGGGAGCTGTTTTTT	CASSFSGGASGELFF
NA	TRBV12-3/TRBV12-4	NA	TRBJ2-1	TGTGCCAGCAGTCCGAGGAATGAGCAGTTCTTC	CASSPRNEQFF
few	TRBV6-6	NA	TRBJ1-5	TGTGCCAGCGAAGCCACCGACCAGCCCCAGCATTTT	CASEATDQPQHF
few	TRBV7-2	NA	TRBJ2-3	TGTGCCAGCCGCTTCCCGGGGGCAGATACGCAGTATTTT	CASRFPGADTQYF
NA	TRBV4-1	NA	TRBJ1-5	TGCGCCAGCAGCCAAGTTGACACCATAGGGCAGCCCCAGCATTTT	CASSQVDTIGQPQHF
few	TRBV20-1	TRBD1	TRBJ1-1	TGCAGTGCTTCACGTACGGACAGGGCCAGCACTGAAGCTTTCTTT	CSASRTDRASTEAFF
few	TRBV24-1	TRBD2	TRBJ2-1	TGTGCCACCAGCCGGCTAGCGGGAGGATACAATGAGCAGTTCTTC	CATSRLAGGYNEQFF
few	TRBV6-5	NA	TRBJ1-4	TGTGCCAGCAGTACTACGGCGAAAACTAATGAAAAACTGTTTTTT	CASSTTAKTNEKLFF
NA	TRBV18	NA	TRBJ2-7	TGTGCCAGCTCAGTGACTAGGGCTGCCTACGAGCAGTACTTC	CASSVTRAAYEQYF
few	TRBV29-1	NA	TRBJ1-2	TGCAGCGTTGAAGAGGGGAACGACTATGGCTACACCTTC	CSVEEGNDYGYTF
few	TRBV5-1	NA	TRBJ1-1	TGCGCCAGCAGCTTGGATGGGGCAGGAGGCACTGAAGCTTTCTTT	CASSLDGAGGTEAFF
few	TRBV2	TRBD1	TRBJ2-5	TGTGCCAGCAGGGACAGGGTTCGCGAGACCCAGTACTTC	CASRDRVRETQYF
NA	TRBV4-3	NA	TRBJ2-1	TGCGCCAGCAGCCAAGATCTGCTAATGGCCAGTGAGCAGTTCTTC	CASSQDLLMASEQFF
few	TRBV20-1	NA	TRBJ2-5	TGCAGTGCTAGGTTCTTAGAGACCCAGTACTTC	CSARFLETQYF
few	TRBV23-1	NA	TRBJ1-5	TGCGCCAGCAGTCAATCTCTGCGACCGGCAAATCAGCCCCAGCATTTT	CASSQSLRPANQPQHF
once	TRBV29-1	NA	TRBJ2-1	TGCAGCGTGGGCTTGGGGGGCTACTACAATGAGCAGTTCTTC	CSVGLGGYYNEQFF
few	TRBV3-1	NA	TRBJ1-2	TGTGCCAGCAGCCAAGATGCCAGTTATCGCTTAGCTAACTATGGCTACACCTTC	CASSQDASYRLANYGYTF
NA	TRBV4-2	NA	TRBJ1-2	TGTGCCAGCAGCCAACCCACCTTGGGACTCCCGGCTGGCTACACCTTC	CASSQPTLGLPAGYTF
few	TRBV7-2	NA	TRBJ1-4	TGTGCCAGCAGCCTGGAATCCAGTAATGAAAAACTGTTTTTT	CASSLESSNEKLFF
NA	TRBV7-2	TRBD2	TRBJ2-1	TGTGCCAGCAGCCAACACGGGACTAGCAATGAGCAGTTCTTC	CASSQHGTSNEQFF
NA	TRBV7-6	NA	TRBJ2-3	TGTGCCAGCAGCTTAGTGTCCCTCCCAGATACGCAGTATTTT	CASSLVSLPDTQYF
few	TRBV2	NA	TRBJ1-5	TGTGCCAGCATTTTTTGCCCCCCCAATCAGCCCCAGCATTTT	CASIFCPPNQPQHF
few	TRBV10-3	TRBD1	TRBJ1-2	TGTGCCACTGGACAGGGTGGCGGCTACACCTTC	CATGQGGGYTF
NA	TRBV5-1	NA	TRBJ2-1	TGCGCCAGCAGCTTCCGGACTATATCGAGCTCCTACAATGAGCAGTTCTTC	CASSFRTISSSYNEQFF
NA	TRBV30	NA	TRBJ1-2	TGTGCCTGGAGTGTTGCCAGGGCCGCGGGGGGCTACACCTTC	CAWSVARAAGGYTF
NA	TRBV7-9	NA	TRBJ2-7	TGTGCCAGCAGCTTAGTTGGATTCGGCAGGAGAGCCTACGAGCAGTACTTC	CASSLVGFGRRAYEQYF
few	TRBV20-1	NA	TRBJ2-7	TGCAGTGCTAGTTCTCGGCAGGCATACGAGCAGTACTTC	CSASSRQAYEQYF
few	TRBV12-3/TRBV12-4	TRBD1	TRBJ1-6	TGTGCCAGCAGTTCCCCCCGCGGAAACAGGGGAGGTTCACCCCTCCACTTT	CASSSPRGNRGGSPLHF
NA	TRBV30	NA	TRBJ2-7	TGTGCCTGGAGCGGGCCCTCCTACGTGCAGTACTTC	CAWSGPSYVQYF
few	TRBV10-3	NA	TRBJ2-1	TGTGCCATCAGTAGCGGTTCTGATGAGCAGTTCTTC	CAISSGSDEQFF
many	TRBV12-3/TRBV12-4	TRBD1	TRBJ1-6	TGTGCCAGCAGGACCGGGACAGGGGCGTATTCACCCCTCCACTTT	CASRTGTGAYSPLHF
few	TRBV30	NA	TRBJ1-5	TGTGCCTGGGGAAGAGGGCAGCCCCAGCATTTT	CAWGRGQPQHF
few	TRBV20-1	NA	TRBJ1-2	TGCAGTGCTAGCGACAGACTCGCTGGCTACACCTTC	CSASDRLAGYTF
few	TRBV29-1	TRBD2	TRBJ2-7	TGCAGCGTTCTGCCTAGCGGGACCTACGAGCAGTACTTC	CSVLPSGTYEQYF
few	TRBV9	NA	TRBJ2-1	TGTGCCAGCGCACCCGGGTACAATGAGCAGTTCTTC	CASAPGYNEQFF
NA	TRBV28	NA	TRBJ1-1	TGTGCCAGCAGTTTAAAAGGGGGGAGCCAAATGAACACTGAAGCTTTCTTT	CASSLKGGSQMNTEAFF
NA	TRBV5-6	NA	TRBJ2-1	TGTGCCAGCAGCTTGGAGTCGAGCAATGAGCAGTTCTTC	CASSLESSNEQFF